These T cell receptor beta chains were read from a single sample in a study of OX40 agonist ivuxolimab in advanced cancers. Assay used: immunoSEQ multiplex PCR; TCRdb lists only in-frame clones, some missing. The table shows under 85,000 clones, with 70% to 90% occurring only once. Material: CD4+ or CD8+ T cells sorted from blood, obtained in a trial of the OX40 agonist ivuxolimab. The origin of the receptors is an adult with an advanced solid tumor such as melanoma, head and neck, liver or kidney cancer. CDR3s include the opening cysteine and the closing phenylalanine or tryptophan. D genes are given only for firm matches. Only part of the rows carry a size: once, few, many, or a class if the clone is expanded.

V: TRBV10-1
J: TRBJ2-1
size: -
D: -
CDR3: CASSGSWQFF
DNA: TGCGCCAGCAGCGGGAGTTGGCAGTTCTTC

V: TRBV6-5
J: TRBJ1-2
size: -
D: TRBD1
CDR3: CASSDSTGGNYGYTF
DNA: TGTGCCAGCAGCGATTCGACAGGGGGAAACTATGGCTACACCTTC

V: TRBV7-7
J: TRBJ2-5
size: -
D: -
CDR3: CASSLRDRSYQETQYF
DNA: TGTGCCAGCAGCTTACGGGACCGATCGTACCAAGAGACCCAGTACTTC

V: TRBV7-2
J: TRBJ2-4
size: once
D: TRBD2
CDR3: CASSFSGSGAKNIQYF
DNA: TGTGCCAGCAGCTTTAGCGGGAGTGGGGCCAAAAACATTCAGTACTTC

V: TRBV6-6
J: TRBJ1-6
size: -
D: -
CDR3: CASSYWTDDNSPLHF
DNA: TGTGCCAGCAGTTATTGGACAGATGATAATTCACCCCTCCACTTT

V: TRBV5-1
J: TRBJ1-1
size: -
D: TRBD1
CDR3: CASSLGDRDTEAFF
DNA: TGCGCCAGCAGCTTGGGGGACAGGGACACTGAAGCTTTCTTT

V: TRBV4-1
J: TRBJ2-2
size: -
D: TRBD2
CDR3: CASSQYPTSGGGTGELFF
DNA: TGCGCCAGCAGCCAATACCCGACTAGCGGGGGTGGAACCGGGGAGCTGTTTTTT

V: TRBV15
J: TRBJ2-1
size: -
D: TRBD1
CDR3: CATSRVTGAGNEQFF
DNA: TGTGCCACCAGCAGAGTGACAGGGGCGGGGAATGAGCAGTTCTTC

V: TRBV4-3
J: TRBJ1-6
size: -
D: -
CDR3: CASSQGDSPLHF
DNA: TGCGCCAGCAGCCAAGGGGATTCACCCCTCCACTTT

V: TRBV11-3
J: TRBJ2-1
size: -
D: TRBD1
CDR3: CASSPGQGAGEQFF
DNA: TGTGCCAGCAGCCCAGGACAGGGGGCGGGTGAGCAGTTCTTC

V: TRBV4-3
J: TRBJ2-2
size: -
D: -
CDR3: CASSQGAGTGELFF
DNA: TGCGCCAGCAGCCAAGGGGCGGGAACCGGGGAGCTGTTTTTT

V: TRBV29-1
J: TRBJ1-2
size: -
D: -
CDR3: CSVAVTYGYTF
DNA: TGCAGCGTCGCGGTGACTTATGGCTACACCTTC

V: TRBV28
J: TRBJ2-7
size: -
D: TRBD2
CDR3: CASSLAGGGSYEQYF
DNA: TGTGCCAGCAGTTTAGCCGGGGGGGGATCCTACGAGCAGTACTTC

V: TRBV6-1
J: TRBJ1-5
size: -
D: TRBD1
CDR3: CASTLGTGRNQPQHF
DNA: TGTGCCAGCACCTTGGGGACAGGGAGGAATCAGCCCCAGCATTTT

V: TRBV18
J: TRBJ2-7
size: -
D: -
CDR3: CASSPRQVQGYEQYF
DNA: TGTGCCAGCTCACCACGGCAGGTCCAAGGATACGAGCAGTACTTC

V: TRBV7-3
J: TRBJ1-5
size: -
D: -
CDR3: CASSLGDYSNQPQHF
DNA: TGTGCCAGCAGCTTAGGGGATTATAGCAATCAGCCCCAGCATTTT

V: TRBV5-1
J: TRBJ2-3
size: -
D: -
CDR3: CASRLYGSRADTQYF
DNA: TGCGCCAGCAGATTATATGGGAGTAGGGCAGATACGCAGTATTTT

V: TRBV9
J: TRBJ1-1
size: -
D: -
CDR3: CASSVGLGTVEAFF
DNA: TGTGCCAGCAGCGTAGGTCTCGGGACGGTTGAAGCTTTCTTT

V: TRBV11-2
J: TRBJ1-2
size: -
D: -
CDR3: CASSFSRGGYTF
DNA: TGTGCCAGCAGCTTTTCTCGGGGGGGCTACACCTTC

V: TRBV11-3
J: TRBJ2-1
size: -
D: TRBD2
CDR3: CASSPKGLAGSYNEQFF
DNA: TGTGCCAGCAGCCCCAAAGGACTAGCGGGCTCCTACAATGAGCAGTTCTTC

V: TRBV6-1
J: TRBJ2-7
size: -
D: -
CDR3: CASSLGSYYEQYF
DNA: TGTGCCAGCAGCCTCGGGAGCTACTACGAGCAGTACTTC

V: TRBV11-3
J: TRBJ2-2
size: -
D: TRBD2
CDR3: CASSLRTSGRIGELFF
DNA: TGTGCCAGCAGCTTGCGGACTAGCGGGAGAATCGGGGAGCTGTTTTTT

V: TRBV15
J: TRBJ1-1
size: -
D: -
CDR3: CATTRWGADTEAFF
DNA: TGTGCCACCACCCGGTGGGGAGCGGACACTGAAGCTTTCTTT

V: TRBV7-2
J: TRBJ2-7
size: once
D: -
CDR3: CASSLPSYEQYF
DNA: TGTGCCAGCAGCTTACCTTCCTACGAGCAGTACTTC

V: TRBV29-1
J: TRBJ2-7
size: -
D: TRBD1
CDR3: CSVSHSGTGIDEQYF
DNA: TGCAGCGTGTCACACTCCGGGACAGGGATCGACGAGCAGTACTTC

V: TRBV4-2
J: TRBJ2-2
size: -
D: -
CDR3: CASTTTNTGELFF
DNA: TGTGCCAGCACCACAACAAACACCGGGGAGCTGTTTTTT

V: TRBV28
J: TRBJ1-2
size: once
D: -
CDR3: CASSTTVYGYTF
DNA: TGTGCCAGCAGTACGACAGTCTATGGCTACACCTTC

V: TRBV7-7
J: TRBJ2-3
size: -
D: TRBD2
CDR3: CASSFSGGGTDTQYF
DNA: TGTGCCAGCAGCTTTAGCGGGGGAGGGACAGATACGCAGTATTTT

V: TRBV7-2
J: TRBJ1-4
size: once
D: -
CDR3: CASSLGRGGEKLFF
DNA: TGTGCCAGCAGCTTAGGCCGGGGCGGTGAAAAACTGTTTTTT

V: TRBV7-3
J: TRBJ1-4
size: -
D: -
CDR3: CASSFRQPHNEKLFF
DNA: TGTGCCAGCAGCTTCCGACAGCCGCATAATGAAAAACTGTTTTTT

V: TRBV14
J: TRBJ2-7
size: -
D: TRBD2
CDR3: CASSQGNSGSGEQYF
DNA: TGTGCCAGCAGCCAAGGAAATAGCGGGAGTGGCGAGCAGTACTTC

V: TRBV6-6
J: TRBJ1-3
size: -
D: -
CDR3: CASLDRGNAGNTIYF
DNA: TGTGCCAGCTTGGATAGGGGAAATGCTGGAAACACCATATATTTT

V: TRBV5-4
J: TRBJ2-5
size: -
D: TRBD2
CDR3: CATIMRGNPETQYF
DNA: TGTGCCACCATAATGCGGGGGAACCCAGAGACCCAGTACTTC

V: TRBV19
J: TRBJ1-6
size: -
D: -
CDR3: CASSMRPANSPLHF
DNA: TGTGCCAGTAGTATGAGACCGGCAAATTCACCCCTCCACTTT

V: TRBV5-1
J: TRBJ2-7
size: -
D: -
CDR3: CASSLGGVGPPEQYF
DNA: TGCGCCAGCAGCCTGGGGGGTGTGGGGCCTCCCGAGCAGTACTTC

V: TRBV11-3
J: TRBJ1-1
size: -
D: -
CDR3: CASSPGFRPTEAFF
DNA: TGTGCCAGCAGTCCGGGGTTCCGACCCACTGAAGCTTTCTTT